This paragraph covers one TCR beta chain sequence. No antigen is known for it. RNA transcripts served as the template for amplifying TCR beta CDR3 regions. When the TCR CDR3 underwent first-round RT-PCR, the HTBI primer set was used. One entry per CDR3 protein results from TCRdb running MiXCR on the multiplex PCR reads. The sample has a few hundred thousand distinct CDR3 sequences; 14% to 15% are singletons. The CDR3 has 16 amino acids. The J segment lost 5 bases and the V segment lost 1 base, leaving 5 bases of the junction unmatched. Per the germline V gene, CDR1 is SEHNR and CDR2 is FQNEAQ (reference sequence). The data were obtained in a study of T cells in Graves' hyperthyroidism and ophthalmopathy. Diagnosis rested on symptoms, serum thyroxine and TRAb, thyroid ultrasound, and orbital computed tomography. PBMCs were obtained from approximately 10 ml fresh peripheral blood. Study results and limitations: Ophthalmopathy was identified by the model a median approximately six months ahead of onset. Blood also carried most thyroid clonotypes expanded above 0.001.

This TCR was sampled from a woman between 35 and 50 years old with Graves' hyperthyroidism that later progressed to Graves' ophthalmopathy. This chain links TRBV7-9 with TRBJ2-5; 12 bases match TRBD2. The sequenced sample consisted of blood. Here the CDR3 reads CASSLGRLAGEETQYF. CDR3 bases: TGTGCCAGCAGCTTAGGGAGACTAGCGGGAGAGGAGACCCAGTACTTC.